This T cell receptor beta chain was observed in a study of vaccination and CD4 T cells after COVID-19. Whole-study findings and limits: Clonotypes reactive to SARS-CoV-2 had a median that went up from roughly 21 to 40, but not significantly. Researchers report that a median 86.3% of reactive clones in convalescent patients surfaced only post-vaccination.

Germline CDR1 and CDR2: SNHLY and FYNNEI. Trimming removed 3 bases at V and 3 bases at J, with 12 bases between. The CDR3 loop spans 15 amino acids. The Oncomine TCR Beta short-read assay was applied to DNA of cultured CD4+ T cells. MiXCR, run by TCRdb on the PCR reads, gives a single entry per CDR3 protein. In the table there are 14,000 to 15,000 distinct CDR3 sequences, 26% of which are singletons. This clonotype was observed a few times. As yet, its antigen is unknown. As for treatment: roughly 10-day PBMC culture with coronavirus spike peptide pools or control peptides (ViraFEST assay). The ViraFEST method relied on peptide pools to expand antigen-specific T cells, followed by TCR sequencing.

This TCR derives from a human donor with COVID-19. This rearrangement joins TRBV2 to TRBJ1-5; perhaps TRBD1 as D (6 bases). The specimen sequenced was cultured CD4+ T cells from blood. The CDR3 spells CASSDSGVHNQPQHF. The CDR3 DNA reads TGTGCCAGCAGTGACTCAGGGGTCCACAATCAGCCCCAGCATTTT.